This T cell receptor (beta chain) was retrieved from a study of blood T cell repertoires in COVID-19. The germline V gene has CDR1 LNHNV and CDR2 YYDKDF (reference sequence). The V and J ends lost 5 bases and 4 bases, in that order; junction bases with no gene match: 9. There are 15 residues in the CDR3. Sequencing used immunoSEQ multiplex PCR; TCRdb keeps in-frame clones, though not all of them. In the table there are around 70,000 clones, roughly 92% of which are singletons. The Seattle patients, enrolled during active infection, were followed longitudinally. This TCR came from a man in his forties or fifties with COVID-19, enrolled during active disease. Sequenced: peripheral blood. The chain is built from TRBV15 and TRBJ1-1, with 8 bases aligning to TRBD1. The DNA of the CDR3 is TGTGCCACCAGCGATTCGGACAGGGTAGGCACTGAAGCTTTCTTT. It specifies CATSDSDRVGTEAFF. The full variable domain, with the rest looked up from reference TRBV15 and TRBJ1-1, is DAMVIQNPRYQVTQFGKPVTLSCSQTLNHNVMYWYQQKSSQAPKLLFHYYDKDFNNEADTPDNFQSRRPNTSFCFLDIRSPGLGDTAMYLCATSDSDRVGTEAFFGQGTRLTVV.